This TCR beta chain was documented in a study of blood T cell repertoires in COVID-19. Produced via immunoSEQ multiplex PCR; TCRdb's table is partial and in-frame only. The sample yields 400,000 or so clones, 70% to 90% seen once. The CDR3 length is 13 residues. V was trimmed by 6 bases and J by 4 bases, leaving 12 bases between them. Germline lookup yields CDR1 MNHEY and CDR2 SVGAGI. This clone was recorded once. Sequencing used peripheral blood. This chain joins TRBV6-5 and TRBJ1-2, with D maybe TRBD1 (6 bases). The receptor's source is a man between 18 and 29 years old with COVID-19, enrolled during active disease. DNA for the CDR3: TGTGCCAGCAGCCGCGGACAGATCTATGGCTACACCTTC. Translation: CASSRGQIYGYTF.